This TCR beta chain derives from a study of cytotoxic CD8 clonotypes in ibrutinib-treated CLL. Trimming took off 10 bases at V and 1 base at J, with 14 bases between the two ends. The length of the CDR3 is 13 residues. CDR1 LNHDA and CDR2 SQIVND come from the germline V gene (reference sequence). Repertoires were generated with immunoSEQ multiplex PCR, while TCRdb's copy carries only in-frame clones and drops some. This table has approximately 100,000 clones, approximately 58% appearing once. This chain links TRBV19 with TRBJ2-7; weak D call: TRBD2 (5 bases). The input for sequencing was PBMCs, taken after 24 months of ibrutinib treatment. This clonotype originated in a human donor with chronic lymphocytic leukemia. The CDR3 DNA reads as TGTGCCACACAGTCAGCGGATTCCTACGAGCAGTACTTC. Its translation: CATQSADSYEQYF.